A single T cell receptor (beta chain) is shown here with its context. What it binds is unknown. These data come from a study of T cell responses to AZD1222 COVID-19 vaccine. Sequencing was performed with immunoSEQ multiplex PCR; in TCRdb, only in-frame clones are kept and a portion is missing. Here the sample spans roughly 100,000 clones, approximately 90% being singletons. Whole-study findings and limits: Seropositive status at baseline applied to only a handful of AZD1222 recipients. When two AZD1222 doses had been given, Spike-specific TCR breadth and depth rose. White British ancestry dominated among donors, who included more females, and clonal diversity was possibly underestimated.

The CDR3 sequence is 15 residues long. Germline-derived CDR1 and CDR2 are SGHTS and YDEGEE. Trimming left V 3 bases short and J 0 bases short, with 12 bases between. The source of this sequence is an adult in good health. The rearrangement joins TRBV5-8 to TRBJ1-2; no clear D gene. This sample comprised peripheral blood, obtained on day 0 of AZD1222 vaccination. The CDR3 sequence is CASSSFQETNYGYTF. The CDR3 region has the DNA TGTGCCAGCAGCTCCTTCCAGGAAACTAACTATGGCTACACCTTC.